This TCR beta chain derives from a study of shared clonotypes between healthy human individuals. The wider study: Per donor, CD8 memory used one plate, CD8 naive used two, CD4 memory used three and CD4 naive used three.

For this clone: Its antigen is unknown.

Positive CCR7 selection of CD45RO-negative cells yielded the naive CD8 cells, and terminally differentiated effector memory CD45RA+ cells were excluded. Investigators spread the genomic DNA of each subset evenly over several immunoSEQ plates. Sequenced by immunoSEQ multiplex PCR; TCRdb stores in-frame clones only, minus some. The sample has hundreds of thousands of clones, 95% to 96% seen once. Points from the study as a whole: Naive CD4 clonotypes were shared across several donors at approximately 5.3%. Generally, naive subsets came out with larger estimated richness than memory subsets.

Germline V gene lookup returns CDR1 MDHEN and CDR2 SYDVKM. The length of the CDR3 is 13 residues. V lost 4 bases and J 6 bases, leaving 10 bases between the germline ends. This clonotype was obtained from a woman aged 30 to 39 in good health. The chain carries TRBV28 and TRBJ2-1; D may be TRBD1 (6 bases). Sequenced: naive CD8+ T cells sorted from blood. CDR3 in DNA: TGTGCCAGCAGTTCCGGACAGCCCAATGAGCAGTTCTTC. It encodes CASSSGQPNEQFF.